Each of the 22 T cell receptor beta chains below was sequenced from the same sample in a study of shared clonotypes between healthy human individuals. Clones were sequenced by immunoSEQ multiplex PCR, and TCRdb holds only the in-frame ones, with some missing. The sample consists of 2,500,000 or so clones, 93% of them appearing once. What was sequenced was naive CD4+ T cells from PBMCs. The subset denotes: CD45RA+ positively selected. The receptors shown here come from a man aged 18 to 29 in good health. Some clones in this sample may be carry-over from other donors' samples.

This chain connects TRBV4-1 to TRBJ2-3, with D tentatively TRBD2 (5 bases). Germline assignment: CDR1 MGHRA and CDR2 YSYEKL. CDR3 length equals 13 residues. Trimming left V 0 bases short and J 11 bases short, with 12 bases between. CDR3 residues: CASSQDRAALQYF. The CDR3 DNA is TGCGCCAGCAGCCAAGATAGAGCGGCACTGCAGTATTTT.

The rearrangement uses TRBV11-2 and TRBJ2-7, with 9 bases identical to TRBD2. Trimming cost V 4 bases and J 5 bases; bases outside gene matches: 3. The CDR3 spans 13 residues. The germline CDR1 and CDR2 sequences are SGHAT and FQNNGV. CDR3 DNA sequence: TGTGCCAGCAGCTATAGCGGGAGCCACGAGCAGTACTTC. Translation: CASSYSGSHEQYF. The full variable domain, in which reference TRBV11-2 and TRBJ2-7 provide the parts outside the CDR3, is EAGVAQSPRYKIIEKRQSVAFWCNPISGHATLYWYQQILGQGPKLLIQFQNNGVVDDSQLPKDRFSAERLKGVDSTLKIQPAKLEDSAVYLCASSYSGSHEQYFGPGTRLTVT.

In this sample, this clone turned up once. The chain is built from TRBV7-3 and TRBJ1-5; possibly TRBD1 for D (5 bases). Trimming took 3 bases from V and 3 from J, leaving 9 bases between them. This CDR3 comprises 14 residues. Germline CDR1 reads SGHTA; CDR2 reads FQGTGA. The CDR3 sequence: CASSFSGPNQPQHF. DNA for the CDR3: TGTGCCAGCAGCTTTTCAGGGCCCAATCAGCCCCAGCATTTT.

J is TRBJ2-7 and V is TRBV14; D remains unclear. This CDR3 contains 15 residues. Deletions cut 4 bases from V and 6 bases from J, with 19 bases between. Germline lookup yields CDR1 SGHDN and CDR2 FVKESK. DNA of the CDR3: TGTGCCAGCAGCCCCCCGGGCACTACATCAGGCGAGCAGTACTTC. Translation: CASSPPGTTSGEQYF. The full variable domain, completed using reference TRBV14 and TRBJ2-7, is EAGVTQFPSHSVIEKGQTVTLRCDPISGHDNLYWYRRVMGKEIKFLLHFVKESKQDESGMPNNRFLAERTGGTYSTLKVQPAELEDSGVYFCASSPPGTTSGEQYFGPGTRLTVT.

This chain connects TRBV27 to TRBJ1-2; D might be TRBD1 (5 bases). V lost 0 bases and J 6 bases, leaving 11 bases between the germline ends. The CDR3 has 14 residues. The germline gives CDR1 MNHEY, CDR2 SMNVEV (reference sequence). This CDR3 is CASSLSGRENGYTF. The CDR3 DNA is TGTGCCAGCAGTTTATCGGGCAGGGAAAATGGCTACACCTTC.

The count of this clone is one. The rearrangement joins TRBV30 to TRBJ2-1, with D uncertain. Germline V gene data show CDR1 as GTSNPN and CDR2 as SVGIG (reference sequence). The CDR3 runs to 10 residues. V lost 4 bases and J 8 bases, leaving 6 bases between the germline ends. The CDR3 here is CAWIRDEQFF. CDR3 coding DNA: TGTGCCTGGATTAGGGATGAGCAGTTCTTC.

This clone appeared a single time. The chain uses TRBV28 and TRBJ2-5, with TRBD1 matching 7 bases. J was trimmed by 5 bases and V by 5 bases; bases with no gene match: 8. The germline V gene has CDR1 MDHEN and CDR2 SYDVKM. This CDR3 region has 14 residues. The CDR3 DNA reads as TGTGCCAGCAGTAAGGGGGCAGGGACGGAGACCCAGTACTTC. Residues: CASSKGAGTETQYF.

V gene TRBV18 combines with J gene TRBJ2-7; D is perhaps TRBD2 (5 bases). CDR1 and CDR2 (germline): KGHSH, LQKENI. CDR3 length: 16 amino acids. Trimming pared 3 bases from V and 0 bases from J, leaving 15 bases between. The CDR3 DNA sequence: TGTGCCAGCTCACCGTATCGTCGTGGAGGCTCCTACGAGCAGTACTTC. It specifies CASSPYRRGGSYEQYF.

As DNA, the CDR3 is TGTGCCAGTAGTAGAATGGCGGGAGCCGCAGTGGGCTACAATGAGCAGTTCTTC. Translating gives CASSRMAGAAVGYNEQFF. The rearrangement links TRBV19 to TRBJ2-1; the match to TRBD2 covers 7 bases. V shed 4 bases, J shed 3 bases, and the junction held 15 bases outside the gene matches. The CDR3 is made up of 18 amino acids. Germline V gene data show CDR1 as LNHDA and CDR2 as SQIVND (reference sequence).

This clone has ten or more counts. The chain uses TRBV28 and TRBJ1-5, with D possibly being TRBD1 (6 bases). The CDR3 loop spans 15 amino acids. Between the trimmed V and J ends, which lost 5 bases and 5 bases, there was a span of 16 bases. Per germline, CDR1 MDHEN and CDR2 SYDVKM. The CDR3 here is CASSIAGTPDQPQHF. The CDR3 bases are TGTGCCAGCAGTATTGCCGGGACACCTGATCAGCCCCAGCATTTT.

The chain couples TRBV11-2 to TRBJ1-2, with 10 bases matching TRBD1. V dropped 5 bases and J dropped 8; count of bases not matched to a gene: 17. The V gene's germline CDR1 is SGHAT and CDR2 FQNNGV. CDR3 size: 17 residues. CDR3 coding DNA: TGTGCCAGCAGCGCAAAAAACAGACAGGGGGCGCCGGGAGGCTACACCTTC. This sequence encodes CASSAKNRQGAPGGYTF.

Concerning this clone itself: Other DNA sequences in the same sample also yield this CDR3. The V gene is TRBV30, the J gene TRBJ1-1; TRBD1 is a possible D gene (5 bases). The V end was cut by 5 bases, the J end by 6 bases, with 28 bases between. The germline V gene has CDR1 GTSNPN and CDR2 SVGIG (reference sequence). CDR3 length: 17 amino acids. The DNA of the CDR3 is TGTGCCTGGGCCCCCAAAAGTTTAGTGCGATCGGGGGCTGAAGCTTTCTTT. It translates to CAWAPKSLVRSGAEAFF.

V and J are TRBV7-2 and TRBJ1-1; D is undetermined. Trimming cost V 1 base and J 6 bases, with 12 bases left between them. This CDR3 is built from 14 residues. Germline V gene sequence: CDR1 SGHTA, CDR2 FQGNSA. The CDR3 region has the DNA TGTGCCAGCAGCTTAGATCGTTCCCTGGCTGAAGCTTTCTTT. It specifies CASSLDRSLAEAFF.

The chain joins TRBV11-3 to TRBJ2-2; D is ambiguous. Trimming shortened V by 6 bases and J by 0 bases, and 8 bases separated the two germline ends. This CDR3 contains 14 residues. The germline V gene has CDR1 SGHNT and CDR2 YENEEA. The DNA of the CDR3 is TGTGCCAGCAGGTCCGACCCGAACACCGGGGAGCTGTTTTTT. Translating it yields CASRSDPNTGELFF.

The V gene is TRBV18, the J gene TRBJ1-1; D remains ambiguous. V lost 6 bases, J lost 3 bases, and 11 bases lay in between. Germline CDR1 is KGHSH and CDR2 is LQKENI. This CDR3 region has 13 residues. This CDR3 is CASSSGWDTEAFF. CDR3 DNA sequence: TGTGCCAGCTCTTCCGGGTGGGACACTGAAGCTTTCTTT.

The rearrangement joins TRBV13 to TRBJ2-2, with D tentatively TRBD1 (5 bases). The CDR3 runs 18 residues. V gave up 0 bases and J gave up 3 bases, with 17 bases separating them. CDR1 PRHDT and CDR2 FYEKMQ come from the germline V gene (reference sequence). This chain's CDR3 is CASSLGSWGFEDTGELFF. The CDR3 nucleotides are TGTGCCAGCAGCTTAGGCTCGTGGGGCTTTGAGGACACCGGGGAGCTGTTTTTT.

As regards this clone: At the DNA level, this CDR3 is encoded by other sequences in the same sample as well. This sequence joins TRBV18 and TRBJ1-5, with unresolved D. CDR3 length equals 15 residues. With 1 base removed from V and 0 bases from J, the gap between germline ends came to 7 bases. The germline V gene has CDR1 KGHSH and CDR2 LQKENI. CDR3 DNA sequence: TGTGCCAGCTCACCACAGGGATATAGCAATCAGCCCCAGCATTTT. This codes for CASSPQGYSNQPQHF.

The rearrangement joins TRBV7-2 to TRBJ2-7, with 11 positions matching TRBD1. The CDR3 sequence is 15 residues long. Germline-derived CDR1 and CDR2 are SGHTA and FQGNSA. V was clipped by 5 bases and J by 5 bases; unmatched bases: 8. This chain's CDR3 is CASSPRTGGKNEQYF. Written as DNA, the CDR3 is TGTGCCAGCAGCCCACGGACAGGGGGCAAGAACGAGCAGTACTTC.

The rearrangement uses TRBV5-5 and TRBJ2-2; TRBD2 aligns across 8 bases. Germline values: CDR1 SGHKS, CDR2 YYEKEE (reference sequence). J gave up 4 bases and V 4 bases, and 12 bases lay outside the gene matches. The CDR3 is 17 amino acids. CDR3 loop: CASSTRTSGGGTGELFF. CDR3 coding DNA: TGTGCCAGCAGCACTCGCACTAGCGGAGGAGGCACCGGGGAGCTGTTTTTT.

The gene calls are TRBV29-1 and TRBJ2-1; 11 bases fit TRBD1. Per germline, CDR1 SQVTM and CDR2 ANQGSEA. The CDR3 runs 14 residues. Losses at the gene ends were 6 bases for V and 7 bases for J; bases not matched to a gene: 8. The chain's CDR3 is CSVSPGQGVNEQFF. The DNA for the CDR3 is TGCAGCGTCTCACCGGGACAGGGGGTAAATGAGCAGTTCTTC.

The CDR3 reads CASSLFSGRRGPEAFF. CDR3 DNA sequence: TGTGCCAGCAGTTTATTTTCGGGACGCAGGGGGCCTGAAGCTTTCTTT. The J gene is TRBJ1-1, the V gene TRBV27, with TRBD1 matching 8 bases. The V gene end was trimmed by 1 base and the J gene end by 6 bases; junction bases not matched to a gene: 10. CDR1 and CDR2 from the germline V gene are MNHEY and SMNVEV (reference sequence). This CDR3 has 16 amino acids.

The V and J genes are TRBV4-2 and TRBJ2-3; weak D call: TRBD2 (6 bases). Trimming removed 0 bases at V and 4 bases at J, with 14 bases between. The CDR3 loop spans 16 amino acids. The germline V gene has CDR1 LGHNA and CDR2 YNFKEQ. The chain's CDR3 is CASSQDRGSSADTQYF. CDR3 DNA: TGTGCCAGCAGCCAAGATCGGGGGAGCTCCGCAGATACGCAGTATTTT.